The source of this T cell receptor beta chain is a study of blood T cell repertoires in COVID-19. The assay was immunoSEQ multiplex PCR, and TCRdb's table has in-frame clones only and misses some. The repertoire holds 130,000 to 150,000 clones, about 82% seen once, with about 3.1% in the top ten. V dropped 8 bases and J dropped 3 bases, with 13 bases sitting between them. There are 13 residues in the CDR3. In germline, CDR1 is LGHDT, CDR2 YNNKEL (reference sequence). The chain joins TRBV3-1 (or the pseudogene TRBV3-2) to TRBJ2-5; D not resolved. Sequenced material: peripheral blood. The receptor comes from a woman in her 40s with active or convalescent COVID-19. This CDR3 reads CASEQRAKETQYF. As DNA, the CDR3 is TGTGCCAGCGAACAGAGAGCTAAAGAGACCCAGTACTTC.